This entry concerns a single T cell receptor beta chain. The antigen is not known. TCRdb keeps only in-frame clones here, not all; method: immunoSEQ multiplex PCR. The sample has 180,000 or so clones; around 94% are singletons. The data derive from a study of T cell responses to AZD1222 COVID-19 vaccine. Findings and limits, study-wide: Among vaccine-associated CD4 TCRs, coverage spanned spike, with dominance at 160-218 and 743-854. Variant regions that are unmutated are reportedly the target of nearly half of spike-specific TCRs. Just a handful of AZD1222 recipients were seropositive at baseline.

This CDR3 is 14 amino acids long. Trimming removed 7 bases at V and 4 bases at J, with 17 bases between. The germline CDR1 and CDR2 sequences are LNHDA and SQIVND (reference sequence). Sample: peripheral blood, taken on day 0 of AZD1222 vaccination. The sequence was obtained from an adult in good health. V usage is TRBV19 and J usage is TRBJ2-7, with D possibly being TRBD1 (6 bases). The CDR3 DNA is TGTGCCAGTACCAAGAGACGGGACACTTACGAGCAGTACTTC. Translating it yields CASTKRRDTYEQYF.